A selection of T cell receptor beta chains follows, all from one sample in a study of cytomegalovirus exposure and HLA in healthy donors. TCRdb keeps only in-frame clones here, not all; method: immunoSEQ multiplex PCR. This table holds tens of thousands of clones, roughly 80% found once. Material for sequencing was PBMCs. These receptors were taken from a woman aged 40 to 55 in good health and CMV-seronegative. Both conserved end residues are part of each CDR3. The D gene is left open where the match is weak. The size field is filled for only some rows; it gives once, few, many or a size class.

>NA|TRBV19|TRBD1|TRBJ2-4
TGTGCCAGTAGTATGTTCCGGTCAGGGGGCGCCTCGATAGCCAAAAACATTCAGTACTTC
CASSMFRSGGASIAKNIQYF
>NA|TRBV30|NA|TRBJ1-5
TGTGCCTGGAGAACCACCGGTTTTAATCAGCCCCAGCATTTT
CAWRTTGFNQPQHF
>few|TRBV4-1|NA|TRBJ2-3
TGCGCCAGCAGCCCCGATCTTACTAGTATGCAGAAGGAAACAGATACGCAGTATTTT
CASSPDLTSMQKETDTQYF
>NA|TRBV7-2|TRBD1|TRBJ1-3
TGTGCCAGCAGCTACACCGGGACAGGGTCTGGAAACACCATATATTTT
CASSYTGTGSGNTIYF
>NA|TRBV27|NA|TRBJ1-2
TGTGCCAGCAGTTTACGGGGGATCTATGGCTACACCTTC
CASSLRGIYGYTF
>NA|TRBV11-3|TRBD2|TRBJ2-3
TGTGCCAGCGGACTAGCGCGGGAAGATACGCAGTATTTT
CASGLAREDTQYF
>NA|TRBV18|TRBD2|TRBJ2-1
TGTGCCAGCTCACCAATGGCGGGAGGGCCCTACAATGAGCAGTTCTTC
CASSPMAGGPYNEQFF
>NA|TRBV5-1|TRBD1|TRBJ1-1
TGCGCCAGCAGCGCACGGACAGGGGGGGATGAAGCTTTCTTT
CASSARTGGDEAFF
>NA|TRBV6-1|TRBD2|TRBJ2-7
TGTGCCAGCAGTGAATGGGCTAGCGGGGGGCCCCTTTACGAGCAGTACTTC
CASSEWASGGPLYEQYF
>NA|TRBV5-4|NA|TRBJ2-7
TGTGCCAGCAGCTTGAGTCCAGGGGCGGCCTACGAGCAGTACTTC
CASSLSPGAAYEQYF
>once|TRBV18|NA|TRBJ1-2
TGTGCCAGCTCATTAGGGCCGGGGTTCAACTATGGCTACACCTTC
CASSLGPGFNYGYTF
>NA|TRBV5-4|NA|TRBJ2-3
TGTGCCAGCAGCCCACCACGAACTAACAGGGCGAACACGCAGTATTTT
CASSPPRTNRANTQYF
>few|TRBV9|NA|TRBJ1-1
TGTGCCAGCAGCGTAGACCCGAGGGCCTTGGAGGCTGAAGCTTTCTTT
CASSVDPRALEAEAFF
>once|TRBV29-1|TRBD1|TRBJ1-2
TGCAGCGGGAGCAACCGGACAGGGAGATCTGGCTACACCTTC
CSGSNRTGRSGYTF
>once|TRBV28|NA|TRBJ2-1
TGTGCCAGCAGAGACGGAGGGCCCTACAATGAGCAGTTCTTC
CASRDGGPYNEQFF